This is a list of T cell receptor beta chains from one sample in a study of T cell responses to AZD1222 COVID-19 vaccine. Some clones are missing from TCRdb's copy, which holds only in-frame ones; the method was immunoSEQ multiplex PCR. The repertoire holds roughly 100,000 clones, with roughly 90% as singletons. The sample here was peripheral blood, taken on day 0 of AZD1222 vaccination. The origin of the receptors is an adult in good health. Each CDR3 is given with its conserved first and last residue. Each record gives: clone size, V gene, D gene, J gene, CDR3 DNA, CDR3 protein. The D gene is left open where the match is weak. Clone size, where shown, is once, few, many, or a class for clones that have expanded.

NA	TRBV2	NA	TRBJ1-2	TGTGCCAGACCCTACACGGGCTCTGACTATGGCTACACCTTC	CARPYTGSDYGYTF
NA	TRBV7-2	NA	TRBJ2-7	TGTGCCAGCAGCACCCGTGGGGACGAGCAGTACTTC	CASSTRGDEQYF
NA	TRBV7-8	TRBD2	TRBJ2-3	TGTGCCAGCAGCTTTTTAGCGGGAGCTCCAGGAGATACGCAGTATTTT	CASSFLAGAPGDTQYF
NA	TRBV3-1/TRBV3-2	NA	TRBJ1-5	TGTGCCAGCAGCGCACAGGGAGGGCGCAATCAGCCCCAGCATTTT	CASSAQGGRNQPQHF
NA	TRBV19	NA	TRBJ1-2	TGTGCCAGTAGTATAGAAAACAGGGACTATGGCTACACCTTC	CASSIENRDYGYTF
NA	TRBV7-3	TRBD1	TRBJ2-2	TGTGCCAGCAGCACGGGACAGTATACCGGGGAGCTGTTTTTT	CASSTGQYTGELFF
NA	TRBV11-1	NA	TRBJ2-7	TGTGCCAGCAGCCCCAGAACACGGACCTACGAGCAGTACTTC	CASSPRTRTYEQYF
NA	TRBV6-2/TRBV6-3	TRBD1	TRBJ2-1	TGTGCCAGCAGTTACATCCGGGACAGGGGCTACAATGAGCAGTTCTTC	CASSYIRDRGYNEQFF
NA	TRBV27	NA	TRBJ1-5	TGTGCCAGCAGTCCCCGCCCCCCTCAGGGGTCGGGGCCCCAGCATTTT	CASSPRPPQGSGPQHF
NA	TRBV27	TRBD2	TRBJ2-7	TGTGCCAGCAGACATGCGGGGCGGGGGGCAGGAGGGGTTACCTACGAGCAGTACTTC	CASRHAGRGAGGVTYEQYF
NA	TRBV4-3	TRBD1	TRBJ2-1	TGCGCCAGCAGCCAATGGGCAGCCTTACAGGGACAGGGGCCCGACAATGAGCAGTTCTTC	CASSQWAALQGQGPDNEQFF
NA	TRBV3-1/TRBV3-2	NA	TRBJ1-3	TGTGCCAGCAGCCCGGTGTCCGCCGGAAACACCATATATTTT	CASSPVSAGNTIYF
once	TRBV19	NA	TRBJ1-1	TGTGCCAGTAGGGAGGGTTGGACTGAAGCTTTCTTT	CASREGWTEAFF
NA	TRBV7-9	TRBD1	TRBJ2-5	TGTGCCAGCAGCCCAGGGGGCGCGGAGACCCAGTACTTC	CASSPGGAETQYF
NA	TRBV30	TRBD1	TRBJ2-1	TGTGCCTGGAGTGCTGGACAGGGCAGGCACAATGAGCAGTTCTTC	CAWSAGQGRHNEQFF
NA	TRBV11-3	TRBD2	TRBJ2-2	TGTGCCAGCAGCTTAACAGCGGGAGGGGGCACCGGGGAGCTGTTTTTT	CASSLTAGGGTGELFF
few	TRBV27	NA	TRBJ1-5	TGTGCCAGCGGGAGGGGGACAAGATTCAATCAGCCCCAGCATTTT	CASGRGTRFNQPQHF
NA	TRBV5-1	TRBD2	TRBJ2-5	TGCGCCAGCAGCCCGGGACTAGCGGGAGAAGAGACCCAGTACTTC	CASSPGLAGEETQYF
NA	TRBV3-1/TRBV3-2	NA	TRBJ2-7	TGTGCCAGCAGCCAAGAAGGGGGGTACGAGCAGTACTTC	CASSQEGGYEQYF
NA	TRBV19	TRBD2	TRBJ2-3	TGTGCCACCCGAGCGGTAGCGGGGAGAGATACGCAGTATTTT	CATRAVAGRDTQYF
NA	TRBV5-1	TRBD1	TRBJ1-1	TGCGCCAGCAGCTTCTCAGGGGGAGGCACTGAAGCTTTCTTT	CASSFSGGGTEAFF
NA	TRBV7-3	TRBD2	TRBJ2-3	TGTGCCAGCAGCCCTATCAGACTAGCGAACACAGATACGCAGTATTTT	CASSPIRLANTDTQYF
NA	TRBV3-1/TRBV3-2	NA	TRBJ2-7	TGTGCCAGCAGCCAAACCGGGACCTCTGGAGAGCAGTACTTC	CASSQTGTSGEQYF
NA	TRBV10-3	TRBD2	TRBJ2-7	TGTGCCATCATGGGACGGGCGGGCGGCCTAGCGGGTTACGAGCAGTACTTC	CAIMGRAGGLAGYEQYF
NA	TRBV19	NA	TRBJ2-7	TGTGCCAGTAGTATAGGGGGCGGCTACGAGCAGTACTTC	CASSIGGGYEQYF
NA	TRBV5-4	NA	TRBJ2-7	TGTGCCAGCAGCTTGGGGGTTGGGGACGAGCAGTACTTC	CASSLGVGDEQYF
NA	TRBV6-4	NA	TRBJ1-2	TGTGCCAGTTGGACAGCTACTAACTATGGCTACACCTTC	CASWTATNYGYTF
NA	TRBV28	TRBD2	TRBJ2-7	TGTGCCAGCAGGACTAGCGGGAGGTTCTACGAGCAGTACTTC	CASRTSGRFYEQYF
NA	TRBV29-1	NA	TRBJ2-2	TGCAGCGCCCTACCGGGGGGCGCACCCACCGGGGAGCTGTTTTTT	CSALPGGAPTGELFF
NA	TRBV5-1	TRBD1	TRBJ2-7	TGCGCCAGCGCGACAGGGTTCGAGCAGTACTTC	CASATGFEQYF
NA	TRBV18	NA	TRBJ1-1	TGTGCCAGCTCACCGGCCTCGAACACTGAAGCTTTCTTT	CASSPASNTEAFF
once	TRBV28	TRBD2	TRBJ2-1	TGTGTCCGGGGGGGGCCCAGCTCCTACAATGAGCAGTTCTTC	CVRGGPSSYNEQFF
NA	TRBV6-5	NA	TRBJ1-1	TGTGCCAGCAGTTACAGGGCTTCCACTGAAGCTTTCTTT	CASSYRASTEAFF
NA	TRBV5-5	NA	TRBJ2-7	TGTGCCAGCAGCTCGTCGAGGGCGGGAAGCTCCTACGAGCAGTACTTC	CASSSSRAGSSYEQYF
NA	TRBV7-2	TRBD1	TRBJ2-1	TGTGCCAGCAGCTTAGAAGTCGACAGGGTGAATGAGCAGTTCTTC	CASSLEVDRVNEQFF
NA	TRBV19	NA	TRBJ1-3	TGTGCCAGCGGAGCTTTCCGTACGAACTCTGGAAACACCATATATTTT	CASGAFRTNSGNTIYF
NA	TRBV7-9	NA	TRBJ2-7	TGTGCCAGCAGCTCAACAGAGGAGGGAGGCGAGCAGTACTTC	CASSSTEEGGEQYF
NA	TRBV27	TRBD1	TRBJ2-7	TGTGCCAGCAGTAGCCTGGGGACAGGGTTCGAGCAGTACTTC	CASSSLGTGFEQYF
once	TRBV6-4	NA	TRBJ2-7	TGTGCTAAAGCCCTAGCGCGCCAGTCCTACGAGCAGTACTTC	CAKALARQSYEQYF
few	TRBV25-1	TRBD1	TRBJ1-3	TGTGCCAGCGGGACAGTAGGAAACACCATATATTTT	CASGTVGNTIYF
NA	TRBV19	TRBD1	TRBJ1-2	TGTGCCAGTAGTGCTGGGACAGGGGCTAACTATGGCTACACCTTC	CASSAGTGANYGYTF
NA	TRBV7-9	TRBD2	TRBJ2-1	TGTGCCAGCACCCAACTAGCGGGAAGCTACAATGAGCAGTTCTTC	CASTQLAGSYNEQFF
NA	TRBV15	NA	TRBJ1-1	TGTGCCTCCCTAGGGTGGGGGTGGACTGAAGCTTTCTTT	CASLGWGWTEAFF
NA	TRBV6-1	NA	TRBJ1-2	TGTGCCAGCAGTGAAGGGGGGTACGGAGCTAACTATGGCTACACCTTC	CASSEGGYGANYGYTF
once	TRBV29-1	NA	TRBJ1-2	TGCAGCTGCGGCGGCGGCAACTATGGCTACACCTTC	CSCGGGNYGYTF